These 24 T cell receptor beta chains were sequenced from one sample in a study of blood T cell repertoires in COVID-19 (dated by TCRdb to the early 2020s). The method was the immunoSEQ multiplex PCR assay. The source is immuneACCESS, and TCRdb retained only in-frame sequences with V and J called. Part of the clones is not carried over; for the studies checked, unresolved V genes explain less than half of this, and the remainder is unexplained. This sample holds around 180,000 clones; approximately 84% were observed only once. The top ten clonotypes cover roughly 7.1% of the sample. The source material was peripheral blood. Receptors originate from a human donor in a cohort sampled during active COVID-19.

The chain uses TRBV7-3 and TRBJ1-1; no reliable D call. The CDR3 loop spans 13 amino acids. The ends were cut back, 2 bases at V and 5 bases at J, with 9 bases in the middle. Germline CDR1 SGHTA, CDR2 FQGTGA. This chain's CDR3 is CASSLRPRTEAFF. CDR3 DNA: TGTGCCAGCAGCTTACGCCCCCGGACTGAAGCTTTCTTT.

The chain links TRBV7-8 to TRBJ1-1, with D possibly being TRBD1 (6 bases). Between the trimmed V and J ends, which lost 5 bases and 0 bases, there was a span of 13 bases. CDR3 length: 15 residues. Germline V CDR1 and CDR2: SGHVS, FQNEAQ. CDR3 nucleotides: TGTGCCAGCAGCCCTAGGCGGGGGCTGAACACTGAAGCTTTCTTT. Residues: CASSPRRGLNTEAFF.

The V and J genes are TRBV7-8 and TRBJ1-4, with D perhaps matching TRBD1 (5 bases). Germline V gives CDR1 SGHVS, CDR2 FQNEAQ. The CDR3 runs 15 residues. V lost 1 base and J 8 bases, leaving 14 bases between the germline ends. The CDR3 DNA is TGTGCCAGCAGCTTAGGTCAGGGAGGGCCAGAAAAACTGTTTTTT. It is translated as CASSLGQGGPEKLFF. Full variable domain (outside the CDR3, taken from reference TRBV7-8 and TRBJ1-4): GAGVSQSPRYKVAKRGQDVALRCDPISGHVSLFWYQQALGQGPEFLTYFQNEAQLDKSGLPSDRFFAERPEGSVSTLKIQRTQQEDSAVYLCASSLGQGGPEKLFFGSGTQLSVL.

V is TRBV30 and J is TRBJ2-3; 9 positions agree with TRBD2. CDR1 and CDR2 from the germline V gene are GTSNPN and SVGIG (reference sequence). The CDR3 consists of 17 residues. V lost 2 bases to trimming and J lost 4 bases; unmatched junction nucleotides: 13. CDR3 region: CAWSTPLAGRSSDTQYF. CDR3 coding DNA: TGTGCCTGGAGTACCCCCCTAGCGGGAAGGAGTTCAGATACGCAGTATTTT.

The chain joins TRBV6-4 to TRBJ1-1; a possible D gene is TRBD1 (6 bases). Per germline, CDR1 MRHNA and CDR2 SNTAGT. The CDR3 is 13 amino acids. Trimming pared 6 bases from V and 1 base from J, leaving 9 bases between. The CDR3 sequence: CASSQGPNTEAFF. The CDR3 DNA reads TGTGCCAGCAGCCAGGGGCCGAACACTGAAGCTTTCTTT.

CDR3 DNA: TGTGCCAGCAGCTTGGATAGAGTGAACACCGGGGAGCTGTTTTTT. Protein product: CASSLDRVNTGELFF. The V call is TRBV5-4, the J call TRBJ2-2; D ambiguous. The germline gives CDR1 SGHNT, CDR2 YYREEE (reference sequence). This CDR3 is 15 amino acids long. V lost 0 bases and J 1 base, leaving 7 bases between the germline ends.

The chain is built from TRBV13 and TRBJ2-7, with a tentative D call TRBD1 (6 bases). There are 13 residues in the CDR3. The V end was cut by 5 bases, the J end by 6 bases, with 14 bases between. Germline loops: CDR1 PRHDT, CDR2 FYEKMQ (reference sequence). This chain's CDR3 is CASSQSDRTEQYF. The CDR3 coding sequence is TGTGCCAGCAGCCAATCAGACAGGACCGAGCAGTACTTC. The complete variable domain, with remaining parts taken from reference TRBV13 and TRBJ2-7, reads AAGVIQSPRHLIKEKRETATLKCYPIPRHDTVYWYQQGPGQDPQFLISFYEKMQSDKGSIPDRFSAQQFSDYHSELNMSSLELGDSALYFCASSQSDRTEQYFGPGTRLTVT.

This rearrangement joins TRBV6-5 to TRBJ2-7, with D perhaps matching TRBD1 (5 bases). Deletions cut 4 bases from V and 5 bases from J, with 18 bases between. Germline assignment: CDR1 MNHEY and CDR2 SVGAGI. This CDR3 spans 15 amino acids. CDR3 residues: CASSSRWAGKHEQYF. The DNA for the CDR3 is TGTGCCAGCAGTTCGAGGTGGGCAGGGAAACACGAGCAGTACTTC.

The chain recombines TRBV5-1 with TRBJ1-2; the match to TRBD1 covers 7 bases. From germline, CDR1 is SGHRS and CDR2 YFSETQ. This CDR3 is built from 15 residues. With 3 bases clipped from V and 4 bases from J, the junction kept 9 bases outside the gene matches. CDR3 bases: TGCGCCAGCAGCTGGGGGACAGCCGCTGTCTATGGCTACACCTTC. Its protein product is CASSWGTAAVYGYTF.

V usage is TRBV12-3 or TRBV12-4 and J usage is TRBJ2-5; D is unclear. V lost 6 bases, J lost 1 base, and 6 bases lay in between. CDR3 length equals 12 residues. The CDR3 reads CASSYSQETQYF. The CDR3 DNA sequence: TGTGCCAGCAGCTATAGCCAAGAGACCCAGTACTTC.

The V gene is TRBV11-3, the J gene TRBJ2-2, with 8 bases lining up with TRBD2. Losses at the gene ends were 5 bases for V and 3 bases for J; bases not matched to a gene: 8. CDR3 length equals 16 residues. The V gene's germline CDR1 is SGHNT and CDR2 YENEEA. The CDR3 is CASSAGSGGYTGELFF. DNA for the CDR3: TGTGCCAGCAGCGCGGGAAGCGGGGGTTACACCGGGGAGCTGTTTTTT.

The rearrangement joins TRBV6-6 to TRBJ2-1; TRBD2 matches at 8 bases. Losses at the gene ends were 0 bases for V and 9 bases for J; bases not matched to a gene: 7. The CDR3 has 15 residues. Germline V gene sequence: CDR1 MNHNY, CDR2 SVGAGI (reference sequence). As DNA, the CDR3 is TGTGCCAGCAGTTACTCGTTATCGGGGGGGGGTGAGCAGTTCTTC. Translating gives CASSYSLSGGGEQFF.

This chain connects TRBV4-1 to TRBJ1-4, with D unresolved. Per the germline V gene, CDR1 is MGHRA and CDR2 is YSYEKL. Between the trimmed V and J ends, which lost 8 bases and 3 bases, there was a span of 10 bases. CDR3 length: 13 residues. Here the CDR3 DNA reads TGCGCCAGCCAGAGGAGGGCTAATGAAAAACTGTTTTTT. This gives the protein CASQRRANEKLFF.

The genes are TRBV12-3 or TRBV12-4 and TRBJ1-3, with TRBD1 as a possible D gene (6 bases). The V end was cut by 10 bases, the J end by 4 bases, with 11 bases between. The CDR3 loop spans 12 amino acids. The CDR3 DNA reads as TGTGCCACCATGGGGGCCGGAAACACCATATATTTT. Translating it yields CATMGAGNTIYF.

The chain recombines TRBV7-8 with TRBJ2-7, with TRBD2 matching 7 bases. Per germline, CDR1 SGHVS and CDR2 FQNEAQ. The CDR3 sequence is 15 residues long. Trimming removed 2 bases from V and 3 bases from J; junction bases left unmatched: 7. The chain's CDR3 is CASSLLAGERYEQYF. Written as DNA, the CDR3 is TGTGCCAGCAGCTTATTGGCGGGGGAGCGCTACGAGCAGTACTTC.

The rearrangement joins TRBV2 to TRBJ1-6; D is possibly TRBD1 (6 bases). The CDR3 is 13 amino acids. The germline V gene has CDR1 SNHLY and CDR2 FYNNEI. Trimming took 7 bases from V and 4 from J, leaving 8 bases between them. CDR3 in DNA: TGTGCCAGCACCCAGGGGTATAATTCACCCCTCCACTTT. This translates into CASTQGYNSPLHF. Supplemented by reference TRBV2 and TRBJ1-6, the full variable domain reads EPEVTQTPSHQVTQMGQEVILRCVPISNHLYFYWYRQILGQKVEFLVSFYNNEISEKSEIFDDQFSVERPDGSNFTLKIRSTKLEDSAMYFCASTQGYNSPLHFGNGTRLTVT.

The chain employs TRBV9 and TRBJ2-7; maybe TRBD2 (5 bases). The germline V gene encodes CDR1 SGDLS and CDR2 YYNGEE. The CDR3 has 15 amino acids. Trimming stripped 4 bases from V and 2 bases from J, with 16 bases between. CDR3 region: CASSTGLSGTYEQYF. The CDR3 region has the DNA TGTGCCAGCAGCACCGGTTTGAGCGGAACCTACGAGCAGTACTTC.

V gene TRBV6-5 combines with J gene TRBJ1-2; D gene ambiguous. This CDR3 has 13 residues. V lost 2 bases, J lost 6 bases, and 10 bases lay in between. Germline values: CDR1 MNHEY, CDR2 SVGAGI. CDR3 sequence reads: CASSYEGRHGYTF. The CDR3, as DNA: TGTGCCAGCAGTTACGAGGGTAGGCATGGCTACACCTTC.

The V gene is TRBV6-5, the J gene TRBJ1-1, with D possibly being TRBD1 (5 bases). This CDR3 has 14 residues. CDR1 and CDR2 from the germline V gene are MNHEY and SVGAGI. Trimming left V 3 bases short and J 2 bases short, with 10 bases between. The CDR3 nucleotides read TGTGCCAGCAGTTATCGAAGGGGAAACACTGAAGCTTTCTTT. Residues: CASSYRRGNTEAFF.

The chain has TRBV10-1 and TRBJ2-7, with 7 bases that match TRBD2. This CDR3 is built from 12 residues. V trimming: 11 bases; J trimming: 0 bases; junction bases outside the gene matches: 4. CDR1 WNHNN and CDR2 SYGVQD come from the germline V gene (reference sequence). In DNA, the CDR3 is TGCGCCGGGGGGGACGGCTCCTACGAGCAGTACTTC. This sequence encodes CAGGDGSYEQYF.

V and J are TRBV3-1 (or the pseudogene TRBV3-2) and TRBJ1-2; possibly TRBD1 for D (5 bases). Germline CDR1 LGHDT, CDR2 YNNKEL (reference sequence). This CDR3 is built from 16 residues. V lost 0 bases and J lost 6, with 17 bases in between. DNA of the CDR3: TGTGCCAGCAGCCAAGATGGGGCTGGCGGAGGGCATGGCTACACCTTC. Translation: CASSQDGAGGGHGYTF.

The CDR3 region has the DNA TGTGCCAGTAGTATTTCTGGGGGCGTGAGGCAAGAGACCCAGTACTTC. This encodes CASSISGGVRQETQYF. V gene TRBV19 combines with J gene TRBJ2-5; D perhaps matches TRBD1 (6 bases). The V gene's germline CDR1 is LNHDA and CDR2 SQIVND (reference sequence). V shed 3 bases and J shed 2 bases, with 16 bases lying between them. This CDR3 is built from 16 residues.

J is TRBJ2-7 and V is TRBV3-1 (or the pseudogene TRBV3-2), with D possibly TRBD2 on 6 matching bases. The germline V and J ends were trimmed by 5 bases and 4 bases, with 18 bases remaining between them. CDR3 length: 15 amino acids. Germline V gene sequence: CDR1 LGHDT, CDR2 YNNKEL (reference sequence). Here the CDR3 DNA reads TGTGCCAGCAGCTCTCGGCAGGCAGGGAGGTACGAGCAGTACTTC. Translating gives CASSSRQAGRYEQYF.

The CDR3 spells CASSHLRGGDRGPQPQHF. The CDR3 DNA reads as TGTGCCAGTAGTCACCTCCGGGGGGGGGACAGGGGGCCGCAGCCCCAGCATTTT. The V call is TRBV19, the J call TRBJ1-5; 12 nucleotides line up with TRBD1. J lost 7 bases, V lost 5 bases, and 15 bases had no gene match. Germline CDR1 LNHDA, CDR2 SQIVND (reference sequence). This CDR3 region has 18 residues.